This T cell receptor beta chain stems from a study of molecular identifiers for immune sequencing clone quantification. Points from the study as a whole: Amid some 1 million naive cells, spiked Jurkat TCR RNA from one cell was reportedly still detectable.

Concerning this clonotype: Its specificity is not known.

Libraries of naive CD8 T cells were made from around 20,000 to 1,000,000 sorted cells. They used 10%, 30% or 50% RNA. Each CDR3 protein is one row after TCRdb ran MiXCR on the PCR reads. The sample contains approximately 500,000 distinct CDR3 sequences, 25% of which appear only once. In germline, CDR1 is KGHSH, CDR2 LQKENI. Trimming took 0 bases from V and 8 from J, leaving 8 bases between them. This CDR3 contains 13 residues. The receptor was derived from a human donor in good health. Some libraries in this study had Jurkat cell RNA spiked in. The sample was naive CD8+ T cells from blood, with Jurkat cell RNA spiked in. As to subset: FACS-sorted CD8+CD4-CCR7+CD45RA+ naive T cells. The chain carries TRBV18 and TRBJ2-1; D is unresolved. CDR3 protein: CASSPPLLYEQFF. CDR3 nucleotides: TGTGCCAGCTCACCACCCTTACTGTATGAGCAGTTCTTC.